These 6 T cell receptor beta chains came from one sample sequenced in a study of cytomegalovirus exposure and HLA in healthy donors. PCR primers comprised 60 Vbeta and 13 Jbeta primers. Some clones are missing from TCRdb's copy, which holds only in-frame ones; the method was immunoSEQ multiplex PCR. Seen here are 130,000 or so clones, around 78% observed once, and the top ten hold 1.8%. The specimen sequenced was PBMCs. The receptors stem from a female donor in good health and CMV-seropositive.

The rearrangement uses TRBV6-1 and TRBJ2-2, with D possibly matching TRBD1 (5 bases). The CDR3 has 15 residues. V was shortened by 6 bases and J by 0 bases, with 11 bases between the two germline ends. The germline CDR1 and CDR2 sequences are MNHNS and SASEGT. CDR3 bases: TGTGCCAGCAGGGGGCCCCGCTCGAACACCGGGGAGCTGTTTTTT. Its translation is CASRGPRSNTGELFF.

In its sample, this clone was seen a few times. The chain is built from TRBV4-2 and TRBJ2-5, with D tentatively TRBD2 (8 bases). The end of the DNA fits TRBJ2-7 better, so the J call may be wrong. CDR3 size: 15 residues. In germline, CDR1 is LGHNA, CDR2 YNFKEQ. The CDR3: CASSQDGTRTGEQYF. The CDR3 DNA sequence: TGTGCCAGCAGCCAAGACGGGACTAGGACAGGCGAGCAGTACTTC.

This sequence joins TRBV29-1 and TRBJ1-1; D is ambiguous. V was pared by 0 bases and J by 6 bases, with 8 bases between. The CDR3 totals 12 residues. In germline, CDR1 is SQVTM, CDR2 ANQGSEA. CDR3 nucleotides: TGCAGCGTTGAAGATCTGAGGGCTGAAGCTTTCTTT. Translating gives CSVEDLRAEAFF. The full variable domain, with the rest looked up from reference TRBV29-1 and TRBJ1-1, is SAVISQKPSRDICQRGTSLTIQCQVDSQVTMMFWYRQQPGQSLTLIATANQGSEATYESGFVIDKFPISRPNLTFSTLTVSNMSPEDSSIYLCSVEDLRAEAFFGQGTRLTVV.

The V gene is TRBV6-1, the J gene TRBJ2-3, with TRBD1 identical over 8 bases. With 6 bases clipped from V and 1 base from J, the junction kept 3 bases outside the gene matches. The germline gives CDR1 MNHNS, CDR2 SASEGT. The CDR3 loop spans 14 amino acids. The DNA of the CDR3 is TGTGCCAGCAGCAAGGACAGGGGCACAGATACGCAGTATTTT. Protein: CASSKDRGTDTQYF.

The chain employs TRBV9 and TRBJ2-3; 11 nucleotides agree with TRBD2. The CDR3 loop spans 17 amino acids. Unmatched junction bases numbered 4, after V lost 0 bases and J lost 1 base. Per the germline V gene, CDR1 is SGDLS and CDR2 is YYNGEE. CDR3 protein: CASSVAVLAGGTDTQYF. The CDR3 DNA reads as TGTGCCAGCAGCGTAGCTGTACTAGCGGGGGGCACAGATACGCAGTATTTT.

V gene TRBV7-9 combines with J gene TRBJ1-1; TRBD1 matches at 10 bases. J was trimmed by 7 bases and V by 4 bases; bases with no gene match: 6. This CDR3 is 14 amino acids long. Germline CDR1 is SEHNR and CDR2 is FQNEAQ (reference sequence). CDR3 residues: CASSSRGTGDEAFF. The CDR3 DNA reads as TGTGCCAGCAGCTCGAGGGGGACAGGGGATGAAGCTTTCTTT.